Listed here are 26 T cell receptor beta chains from one sample, sequenced in a study of blood T cell repertoires in COVID-19. Generated by immunoSEQ multiplex PCR, the TCRdb table keeps only in-frame clones and is missing some. The sample includes 75,000 to 95,000 clones, 80% of them seen just once. Source material: peripheral blood. The source of these receptors is a woman between 35 and 50 years old with active or convalescent COVID-19.

The rearrangement uses TRBV6-2 or TRBV6-3 and TRBJ1-6, with TRBD1 as a possible D gene (6 bases). Trimming left V 4 bases short and J 13 bases short, with 17 bases between. The CDR3 spans 14 residues. Germline values: CDR1 MNHEY, CDR2 SVGEGT. The DNA of the CDR3 is TGTGCCAGCAGTTTGGACAGAGCGAGAATTCCCCTCCACTTT. This gives the protein CASSLDRARIPLHF.

The chain carries TRBV7-2 and TRBJ1-5, with 8 bases aligning to TRBD1. Germline V gene sequence: CDR1 SGHTA, CDR2 FQGNSA. The CDR3 has 15 residues. V lost 1 base, J lost 4 bases, and 3 bases stayed unmatched. CDR3: CASSLVGDRNQPQHF. As DNA, the CDR3 is TGTGCCAGCAGCTTAGTTGGGGACAGGAATCAGCCCCAGCATTTT.

The chain is built from TRBV9 and TRBJ2-2; 9 bases line up with TRBD1. The CDR3 spans 14 residues. Germline loops: CDR1 SGDLS, CDR2 YYNGEE. With 4 bases clipped from V and 13 bases from J, the junction kept 11 bases outside the gene matches. This chain's CDR3 is CASSPRTGVDRLFF. DNA for the CDR3: TGTGCCAGCAGCCCGCGGACAGGGGTCGATAGGCTGTTTTTT.

The chain is built from TRBV5-8 and TRBJ1-1, with a tentative D call TRBD1 (5 bases). The CDR3 extends over 13 amino acids. The V and J ends lost 0 bases and 4 bases respectively, with 7 bases between them. Germline V gene sequence: CDR1 SGHTS, CDR2 YDEGEE. CDR3 bases: TGTGCCAGCAGCTTGGGCAGGGCCACTGAAGCTTTCTTT. This encodes CASSLGRATEAFF. Looking up the rest from reference TRBV5-8 and TRBJ1-1 gives the full variable domain: EAGVTQSPTHLIKTRGQQATLRCSPISGHTSVYWYQQALGLGLQFLLWYDEGEERNRGNFPPRFSGRQFPNYSSELNVNALELEDSALYLCASSLGRATEAFFGQGTRLTVV.

This chain uses TRBV4-1 with TRBJ1-5; no reliable D call. V dropped 0 bases and J dropped 6 bases, with 6 bases sitting between them. The CDR3 totals 13 residues. Germline CDR1 MGHRA, CDR2 YSYEKL. The CDR3: CASSQDTRQPQHF. The CDR3 DNA reads TGCGCCAGCAGCCAAGATACGCGTCAGCCCCAGCATTTT.

The chain couples TRBV28 to TRBJ2-7, with 10 nucleotides matching TRBD1. Per the germline V gene, CDR1 is MDHEN and CDR2 is SYDVKM. V dropped 2 bases and J dropped 2; count of bases not matched to a gene: 9. CDR3 length: 17 residues. The CDR3 here is CASSLRGGQGWAYEQYF. The CDR3 nucleotides read TGTGCCAGCAGTTTAAGGGGGGGACAGGGGTGGGCCTACGAGCAGTACTTC.

V usage is TRBV5-1 and J usage is TRBJ1-2; the match to TRBD1 covers 9 bases. Germline loops: CDR1 SGHRS, CDR2 YFSETQ. This CDR3 contains 15 residues. J gave up 1 base and V 3 bases, and 4 bases lay outside the gene matches. The CDR3 bases are TGCGCCAGCAGCTGGGGACAGGGCGGTAACTATGGCTACACCTTC. Translating it yields CASSWGQGGNYGYTF.

This clone appeared a few times. The rearrangement joins TRBV7-6 to TRBJ2-7, with TRBD1 matching over 10 bases. V was clipped by 5 bases and J by 7 bases; unmatched bases: 14. Germline CDR1 reads SGHVS; CDR2 reads FNYEAQ. This CDR3 comprises 16 residues. The CDR3 DNA reads TGTGCCAGCAGCCCTCAAACCCGACAGGGGGCTGGGGAGCAGTACTTC. Protein product: CASSPQTRQGAGEQYF.

The CDR3 sequence is CASSQLGGDRGYYLNYGYTF. Written as DNA, the CDR3 is TGCGCCAGCAGTCAATTGGGGGGAGACAGGGGGTACTACTTAAACTATGGCTACACCTTC. This rearrangement joins TRBV23-1 to TRBJ1-2; 9 bases match TRBD1. TRBV23-1 is known as an ORF, though its function is uncertain. The CDR3 is 20 residues long. With V trimmed by 1 base and J by 2 bases, 17 bases remained unmatched.

The rearrangement joins TRBV7-8 to TRBJ1-5; a possible D gene is TRBD1 (6 bases). The CDR3 contains 15 residues. Germline lookup yields CDR1 SGHVS and CDR2 FQNEAQ. V lost 1 base and J 7 bases, leaving 14 bases between the germline ends. The chain's CDR3 is CASSLDKDRLQPQHF. In nucleotides, the CDR3 is TGTGCCAGCAGCTTAGACAAAGACAGGCTCCAGCCCCAGCATTTT. Supplemented by reference TRBV7-8 and TRBJ1-5, the full variable domain reads GAGVSQSPRYKVAKRGQDVALRCDPISGHVSLFWYQQALGQGPEFLTYFQNEAQLDKSGLPSDRFFAERPEGSVSTLKIQRTQQEDSAVYLCASSLDKDRLQPQHFGDGTRLSIL.

In this sample, this clone turned up a few times. The CDR3 coding sequence is TGCGCCAGCAGCCTTGACAGGGTTGGAACTGAAGCTTTCTTT. It is translated as CASSLDRVGTEAFF. The chain is built from TRBV4-3 and TRBJ1-1, with 7 bases lining up with TRBD1. The CDR3 spans 14 residues. Germline-derived CDR1 and CDR2 are LGHNA and YSLEER. The junction had 7 bases not matched to a gene; V was cut back by 4 bases and J by 5 bases.

This chain connects TRBV5-6 to TRBJ2-7; D uncertain. V was shortened by 3 bases and J by 0 bases, with 13 bases between the two germline ends. There are 15 residues in the CDR3. The germline V gene encodes CDR1 SGHDT and CDR2 YYEEEE. CDR3 protein: CASSSHALNSYEQYF. The CDR3, as DNA: TGTGCCAGCAGCTCCCATGCACTTAACTCCTACGAGCAGTACTTC. Based on the CDR3 plus reference TRBV5-6 and TRBJ2-7, the full variable domain is DAGVTQSPTHLIKTRGQQVTLRCSPKSGHDTVSWYQQALGQGPQFIFQYYEEEERQRGNFPDRFSGHQFPNYSSELNVNALLLGDSALYLCASSSHALNSYEQYFGPGTRLTVT.

This chain connects TRBV5-8 to TRBJ1-2; 9 bases match TRBD1. V lost 2 bases to trimming and J lost 12 bases; unmatched junction nucleotides: 11. Per the germline V gene, CDR1 is SGHTS and CDR2 is YDEGEE. This CDR3 has 14 amino acids. The CDR3 loop is CASSFPGTGTSHTF. In DNA form, the CDR3 reads TGTGCCAGCAGCTTCCCCGGGACAGGGACCTCGCACACCTTC.

V is TRBV27 and J is TRBJ1-5, with TRBD1 identical over 9 bases. J was trimmed by 0 bases and V by 6 bases; bases with no gene match: 9. Germline CDR1 reads MNHEY; CDR2 reads SMNVEV (reference sequence). There are 17 residues in the CDR3. The CDR3: CASSPDRGTYSNQPQHF. CDR3 bases: TGTGCCAGCAGCCCCGACAGGGGGACTTATAGCAATCAGCCCCAGCATTTT.

The chain employs TRBV10-3 and TRBJ2-7; 12 positions agree with TRBD2. Germline CDR1 reads ENHRY; CDR2 reads SYGVKD. The CDR3 length is 19 residues. Trimming at V came to 0 bases and at J to 0 bases, leaving 9 bases not matched to a gene. This CDR3 reads CAISESRGLAGGSSYEQYF. DNA for the CDR3: TGTGCCATCAGTGAGTCGCGGGGACTAGCGGGCGGAAGCTCCTACGAGCAGTACTTC.

This chain joins TRBV29-1 and TRBJ1-2; possible D gene TRBD1, 5 bases. V lost 4 bases, J lost 3 bases, and 12 bases lay in between. Germline CDR1 reads SQVTM; CDR2 reads ANQGSEA. The CDR3 spans 13 residues. CDR3 bases: TGCAGCGTTGGCAGGGCTTCCTACTATGGCTACACCTTC. This translates into CSVGRASYYGYTF.

Concerning this clone itself: Other nucleotide sequences in the sample specify the same CDR3. This chain connects TRBV6-5 to TRBJ1-5, with D hard to call. V gave up 0 bases and J gave up 0 bases, with 6 bases separating them. The germline V gene has CDR1 MNHEY and CDR2 SVGAGI. CDR3 length: 15 amino acids. CDR3 region: CASSYSRYSNQPQHF. The CDR3 DNA reads as TGTGCCAGCAGTTACTCCAGATATAGCAATCAGCCCCAGCATTTT.

The chain employs TRBV19 and TRBJ2-1; 13 nucleotides align to TRBD2. The CDR3 loop spans 14 amino acids. Unmatched junction bases numbered 3, after V lost 8 bases and J lost 5 bases. Germline CDR1 reads LNHDA; CDR2 reads SQIVND (reference sequence). CDR3 coding DNA: TGTGCCAGTTGGGGACTAGCGGGGAACAATGAGCAGTTCTTC. Its protein is CASWGLAGNNEQFF.

V and J are TRBV19 and TRBJ2-2, with D possibly matching TRBD2 (7 bases). Germline CDR1 and CDR2: LNHDA and SQIVND (reference sequence). The CDR3 consists of 14 residues. CDR3 DNA: TGTGGCTCCGGGGGGCGCGGGAACACCGGGGAGCTGTTTTTT. Protein: CGSGGRGNTGELFF. Supplemented by reference TRBV19 and TRBJ2-2, the full variable domain reads DGGITQSPKYLFRKEGQNVTLSCEQNLNHDAMYWYRQDPGQGLRLIYYSQIVNDFQKGDIAEGYSVSREKKESFPLTVTSAQKNPTAFYLCGSGGRGNTGELFFGEGSRLTVL.

The chain couples TRBV7-9 to TRBJ2-2; D is ambiguous. The CDR3 is 13 residues long. Germline loops: CDR1 SEHNR, CDR2 FQNEAQ (reference sequence). V lost 3 bases and J lost 4, with 6 bases in between. This CDR3 is CASSFGSTGELFF. The CDR3 bases are TGTGCCAGCAGCTTTGGCAGCACCGGGGAGCTGTTTTTT.

This clone was observed a few times. This chain uses TRBV5-1 with TRBJ2-3, with D possibly matching TRBD1 (6 bases). Trimming stripped 5 bases from V and 2 bases from J, with 12 bases between. The CDR3 spans 14 residues. CDR1 SGHRS and CDR2 YFSETQ come from the germline V gene. The CDR3 protein is CASRGAGLTDTQYF. CDR3 sequence (DNA): TGCGCCAGCAGGGGGGCAGGCCTCACAGATACGCAGTATTTT.

This chain uses TRBV7-9 with TRBJ2-3; the D gene is possibly TRBD1 (6 bases). Deletions cut 5 bases from V and 2 bases from J, with 11 bases between. The CDR3 contains 14 residues. Germline CDR1 is SEHNR and CDR2 is FQNEAQ (reference sequence). The CDR3 DNA sequence: TGTGCCAGCAGCCTACAGGGATTCACAGATACGCAGTATTTT. Its translation: CASSLQGFTDTQYF. The full variable domain, rest sourced from reference TRBV7-9 and TRBJ2-3, is DTGVSQNPRHKITKRGQNVTFRCDPISEHNRLYWYRQTLGQGPEFLTYFQNEAQLEKSRLLSDRFSAERPKGSFSTLEIQRTEQGDSAMYLCASSLQGFTDTQYFGPGTRLTVL.

The V call is TRBV15, the J call TRBJ1-3; 7 bases are a match to TRBD1. Germline CDR1 is LNHNV and CDR2 is YYDKDF (reference sequence). This CDR3 contains 12 residues. V was pared by 6 bases and J by 4 bases, with 0 bases of the junction left unmatched. The DNA for the CDR3 is TGTGCCACCAGGGGACAGGGAAACACCATATATTTT. Translated: CATRGQGNTIYF. Using reference TRBV15 and TRBJ1-3 for the parts outside the CDR3, the full variable domain is DAMVIQNPRYQVTQFGKPVTLSCSQTLNHNVMYWYQQKSSQAPKLLFHYYDKDFNNEADTPDNFQSRRPNTSFCFLDIRSPGLGDTAMYLCATRGQGNTIYFGEGSWLTVV.

In regard to this clone: Additional DNA sequences in this sample encode the identical CDR3. J is TRBJ2-1 and V is TRBV18; 10 bases agree with TRBD1. Germline values: CDR1 KGHSH, CDR2 LQKENI. The CDR3 extends over 15 amino acids. Unmatched junction bases numbered 3, after V lost 4 bases and J lost 3 bases. Written as DNA, the CDR3 is TGTGCCAGCTCACGTGGGACAGGGGACTACAATGAGCAGTTCTTC. Amino acid sequence: CASSRGTGDYNEQFF.

The rearrangement links TRBV2 to TRBJ2-7, with no clear D. V dropped 8 bases and J dropped 3 bases, with 17 bases sitting between them. The CDR3 runs to 14 residues. The V gene's germline CDR1 is SNHLY and CDR2 FYNNEI. The CDR3 is CASHSSTGHYEQYF. The CDR3 DNA sequence: TGTGCCAGCCATAGTTCGACGGGTCACTACGAGCAGTACTTC.

This clone was seen just once. The J gene is TRBJ2-1, the V gene TRBV23-1; weak D call: TRBD2 (6 bases). TRBV23-1 falls under the ORF class, with uncertain function. Between the trimmed V and J ends, which lost 6 bases and 2 bases, there was a span of 14 bases. CDR3 length: 15 amino acids. CDR3: CASSPRRGPYNEQFF. The CDR3 DNA is TGCGCCAGCAGCCCAAGGAGGGGTCCCTACAATGAGCAGTTCTTC.